This T cell receptor (beta chain) was recovered during a study of blood T cells in healthy people across ages. General study points: Relative to aged donors, long-lived donors carried more naive CD4+ cells and displayed higher diversity.

With respect to this clonotype: Antigen: not known.

Germline-derived CDR1 and CDR2 are DFQATT and SNEGSKA (reference sequence). With V trimmed by 1 base and J by 4 bases, 4 bases remained unmatched. This CDR3 contains 15 residues. A sample-barcoded 5' primer and a J-beta primer mix were used in a second PCR of roughly 7 to 11 cycles. Each CDR3 protein gets one entry after TCRdb re-called the 5' RACE reads with MiXCR. Of fewer than 650,000 distinct CDR3 sequences detected, around a quarter appear once; the ten largest clones hold roughly 3.5%. These data are also associated with another study on T cells of mothers and their children.

The origin of this receptor is a boy younger than 10 in good health. The chain combines TRBV20-1 with TRBJ2-1; 10 bases agree with TRBD2. Material: blood. CDR3 sequence (DNA): TGCAGTGCTAGAGGGACTAGCGGACATTACAATGAGCAGTTCTTC. It translates to CSARGTSGHYNEQFF.